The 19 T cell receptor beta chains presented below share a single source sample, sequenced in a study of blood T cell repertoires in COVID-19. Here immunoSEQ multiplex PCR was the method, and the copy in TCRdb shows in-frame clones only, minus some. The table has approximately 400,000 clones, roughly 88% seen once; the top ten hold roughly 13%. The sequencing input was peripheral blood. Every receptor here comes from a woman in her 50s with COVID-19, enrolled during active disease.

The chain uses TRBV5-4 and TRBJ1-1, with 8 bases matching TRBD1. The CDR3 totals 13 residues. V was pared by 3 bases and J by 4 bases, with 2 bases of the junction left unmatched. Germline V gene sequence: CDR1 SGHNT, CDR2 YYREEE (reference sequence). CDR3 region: CASSYTGGTEAFF. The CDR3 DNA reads TGTGCCAGCAGCTATACAGGGGGCACTGAAGCTTTCTTT.

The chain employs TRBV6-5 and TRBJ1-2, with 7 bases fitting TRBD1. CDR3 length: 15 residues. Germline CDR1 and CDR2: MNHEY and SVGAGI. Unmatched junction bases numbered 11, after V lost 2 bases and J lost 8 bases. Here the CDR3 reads CASSYAMGQTKGYTF. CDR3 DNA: TGTGCCAGCAGTTACGCCATGGGACAGACGAAGGGCTACACCTTC.

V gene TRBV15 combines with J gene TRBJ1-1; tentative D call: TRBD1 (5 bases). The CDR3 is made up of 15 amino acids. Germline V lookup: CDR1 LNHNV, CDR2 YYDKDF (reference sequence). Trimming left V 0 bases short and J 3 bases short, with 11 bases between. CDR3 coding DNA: TGTGCCACCAGCAGAGATCCCACGACAGACACTGAAGCTTTCTTT. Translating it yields CATSRDPTTDTEAFF.

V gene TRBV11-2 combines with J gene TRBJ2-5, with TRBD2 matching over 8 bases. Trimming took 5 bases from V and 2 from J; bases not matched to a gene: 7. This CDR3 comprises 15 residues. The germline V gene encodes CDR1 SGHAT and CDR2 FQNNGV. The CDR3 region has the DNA TGTGCCAGCAGCGAGGGACTAGGTTCTCAAGAGACCCAGTACTTC. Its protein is CASSEGLGSQETQYF.

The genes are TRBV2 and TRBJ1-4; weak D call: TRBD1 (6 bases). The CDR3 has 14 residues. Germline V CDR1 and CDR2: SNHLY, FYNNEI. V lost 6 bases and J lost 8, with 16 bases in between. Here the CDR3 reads CASSEGHHGEKLFF. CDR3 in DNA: TGTGCCAGCAGCGAGGGACACCATGGGGAAAAACTGTTTTTT.

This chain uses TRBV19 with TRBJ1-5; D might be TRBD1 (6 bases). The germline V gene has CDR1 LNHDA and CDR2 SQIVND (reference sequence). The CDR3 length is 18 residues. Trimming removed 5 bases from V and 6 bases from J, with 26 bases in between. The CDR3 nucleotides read TGTGCCAGTAGTCCGCGCGGGGGCTTCAACAATTGGGCTCAGCCCCAGCATTTT. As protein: CASSPRGGFNNWAQPQHF.

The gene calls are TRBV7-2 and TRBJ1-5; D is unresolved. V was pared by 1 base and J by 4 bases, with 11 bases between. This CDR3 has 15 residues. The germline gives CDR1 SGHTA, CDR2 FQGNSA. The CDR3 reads CASSLGRQTNQPQHF. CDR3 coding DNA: TGTGCCAGCAGCTTAGGAAGGCAGACTAATCAGCCCCAGCATTTT.

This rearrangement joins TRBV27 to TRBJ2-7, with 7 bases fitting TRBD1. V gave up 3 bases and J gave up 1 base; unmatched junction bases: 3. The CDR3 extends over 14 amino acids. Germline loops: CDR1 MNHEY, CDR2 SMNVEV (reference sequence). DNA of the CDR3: TGTGCCAGCAGTTTGGACAGGAGGTCCTACGAGCAGTACTTC. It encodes CASSLDRRSYEQYF.

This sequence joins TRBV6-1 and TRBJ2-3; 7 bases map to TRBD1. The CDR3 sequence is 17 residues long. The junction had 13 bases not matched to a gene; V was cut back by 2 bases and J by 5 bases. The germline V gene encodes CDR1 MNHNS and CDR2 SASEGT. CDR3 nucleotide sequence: TGTGCCAGCAGTGAAAACAGGGGTTCAAGCCTTGGAGATACGCAGTATTTT. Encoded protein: CASSENRGSSLGDTQYF.

The CDR3 nucleotides read TGTGCCCTAGGTCTCGCCGGCTACACCTTC. Its protein is CALGLAGYTF. The V call is TRBV30, the J call TRBJ1-2, with unresolved D. Germline CDR1 and CDR2: GTSNPN and SVGIG (reference sequence). The V and J ends lost 8 bases and 8 bases respectively, with 12 bases between them. The CDR3 runs to 10 residues.

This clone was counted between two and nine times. As DNA, the CDR3 is TGTGCCAGCAGCTTAAAGCGGGGGTCCTACAATGAGCAGTTCTTC. It is translated as CASSLKRGSYNEQFF. The chain recombines TRBV7-8 with TRBJ2-1; TRBD2 agrees at 8 bases. The CDR3 runs 15 residues. V lost 2 bases and J lost 1; bases outside the gene matches: 1. Germline lookup yields CDR1 SGHVS and CDR2 FQNEAQ.

CDR3 residues: CASSLGQGVGEQYF. The CDR3 DNA sequence: TGTGCCAGCAGTTTAGGACAGGGGGTAGGCGAGCAGTACTTC. This chain connects TRBV27 to TRBJ2-7; TRBD1 aligns across 10 bases. J gave up 6 bases and V 2 bases, and 4 bases lay outside the gene matches. Germline CDR1 is MNHEY and CDR2 is SMNVEV (reference sequence). The CDR3 sequence is 14 residues long.

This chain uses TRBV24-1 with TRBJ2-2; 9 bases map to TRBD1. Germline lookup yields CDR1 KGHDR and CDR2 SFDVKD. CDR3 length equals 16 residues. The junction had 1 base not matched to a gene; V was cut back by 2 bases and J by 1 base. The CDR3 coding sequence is TGTGCCACCAGTGATTCGGGACAGGGGAACACCGGGGAGCTGTTTTTT. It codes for CATSDSGQGNTGELFF.

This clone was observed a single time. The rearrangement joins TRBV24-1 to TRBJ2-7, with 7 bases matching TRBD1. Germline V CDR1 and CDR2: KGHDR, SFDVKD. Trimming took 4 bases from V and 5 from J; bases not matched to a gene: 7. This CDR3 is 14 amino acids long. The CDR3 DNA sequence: TGTGCCACCAGTGACCCGTCTACAGGGGACGAGCAGTACTTC. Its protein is CATSDPSTGDEQYF.

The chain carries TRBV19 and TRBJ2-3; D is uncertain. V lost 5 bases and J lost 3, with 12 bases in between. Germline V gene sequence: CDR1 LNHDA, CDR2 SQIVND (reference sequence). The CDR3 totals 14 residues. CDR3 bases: TGTGCCAGTAGTGGGCTTCCTCATACAGATACGCAGTATTTT. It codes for CASSGLPHTDTQYF.

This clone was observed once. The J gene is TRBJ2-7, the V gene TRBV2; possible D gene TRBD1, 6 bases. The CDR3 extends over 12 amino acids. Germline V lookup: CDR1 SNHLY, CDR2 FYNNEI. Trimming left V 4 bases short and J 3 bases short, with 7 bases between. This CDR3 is CASSGQDYEQYF. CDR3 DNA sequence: TGTGCCAGCAGTGGACAGGACTACGAGCAGTACTTC.

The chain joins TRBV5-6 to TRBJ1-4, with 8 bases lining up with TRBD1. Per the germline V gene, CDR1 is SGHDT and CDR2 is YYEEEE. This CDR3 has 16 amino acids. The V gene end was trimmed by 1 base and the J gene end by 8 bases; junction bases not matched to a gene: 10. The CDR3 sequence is CASSLRAPGGREKLFF. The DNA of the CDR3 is TGTGCCAGCAGCTTGAGGGCCCCAGGGGGCCGGGAAAAACTGTTTTTT.

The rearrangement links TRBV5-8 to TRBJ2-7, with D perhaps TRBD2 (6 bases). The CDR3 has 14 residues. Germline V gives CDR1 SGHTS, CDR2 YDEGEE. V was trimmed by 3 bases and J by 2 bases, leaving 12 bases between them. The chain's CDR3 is CASSWGLSTYEQYF. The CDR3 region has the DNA TGTGCCAGCAGCTGGGGACTTTCAACCTACGAGCAGTACTTC.

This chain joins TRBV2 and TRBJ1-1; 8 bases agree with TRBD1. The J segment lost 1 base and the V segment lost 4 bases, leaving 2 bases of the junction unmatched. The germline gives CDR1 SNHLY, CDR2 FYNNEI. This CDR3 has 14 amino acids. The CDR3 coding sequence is TGTGCCAGCAGTGCCGGGACAGGGAACACTGAAGCTTTCTTT. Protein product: CASSAGTGNTEAFF.